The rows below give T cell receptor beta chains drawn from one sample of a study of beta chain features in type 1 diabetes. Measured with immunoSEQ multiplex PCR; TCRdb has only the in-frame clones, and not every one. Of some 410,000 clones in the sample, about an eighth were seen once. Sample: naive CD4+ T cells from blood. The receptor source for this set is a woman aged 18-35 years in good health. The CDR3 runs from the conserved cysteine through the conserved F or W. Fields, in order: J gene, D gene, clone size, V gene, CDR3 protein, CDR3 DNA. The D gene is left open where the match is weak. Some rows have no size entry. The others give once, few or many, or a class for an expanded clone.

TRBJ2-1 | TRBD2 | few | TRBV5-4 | CASSLAGTSSSEQFF | TGTGCCAGCAGCCTCGCCGGGACTAGTAGCTCTGAGCAGTTCTTC
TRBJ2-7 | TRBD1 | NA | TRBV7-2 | CASSLGRTGIYEQYF | TGTGCCAGCAGCTTAGGCCGGACAGGGATTTACGAGCAGTACTTC
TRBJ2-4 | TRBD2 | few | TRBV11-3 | CASSFPGLAGEGNIQYF | TGTGCCAGCAGCTTCCCCGGACTAGCGGGAGAAGGGAACATTCAGTACTTC
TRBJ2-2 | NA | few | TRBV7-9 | CASSHGLNTGELFF | TGTGCCAGCAGCCACGGGCTAAACACCGGGGAGCTGTTTTTT
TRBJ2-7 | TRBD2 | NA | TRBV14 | CASRPSGAGYEQYF | TGTGCCAGCAGACCCAGCGGGGCCGGCTACGAGCAGTACTTC
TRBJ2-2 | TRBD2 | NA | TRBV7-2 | CASSFRLAGPGELFF | TGTGCCAGCAGCTTTAGGCTAGCGGGACCCGGGGAGCTGTTTTTT
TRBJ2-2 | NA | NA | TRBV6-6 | CASSYLPLDTGELFF | TGTGCCAGCAGTTACTTGCCTTTGGATACCGGGGAGCTGTTTTTT
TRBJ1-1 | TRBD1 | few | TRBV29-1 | CSVNRGHTEAFF | TGCAGCGTGAACAGGGGGCACACTGAAGCTTTCTTT
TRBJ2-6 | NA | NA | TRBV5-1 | CASSLISGYSGANVLTF | TGCGCCAGCAGCTTGATTAGTGGTTACTCTGGGGCCAACGTCCTGACTTTC
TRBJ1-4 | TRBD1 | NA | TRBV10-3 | CAISAGTGNEKLFF | TGTGCCATCAGCGCCGGGACAGGGAATGAAAAACTGTTTTTT
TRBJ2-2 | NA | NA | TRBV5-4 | CASSLWMNTGELFF | TGTGCCAGCAGCCTTTGGATGAACACCGGGGAGCTGTTTTTT
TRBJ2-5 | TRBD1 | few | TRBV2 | CASSLTGGLETQYF | TGTGCCAGCAGCCTAACAGGGGGCCTTGAGACCCAGTACTTC
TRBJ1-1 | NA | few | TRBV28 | CASSSWTEAFF | TGTGCCAGCAGTTCGTGGACTGAAGCTTTCTTT
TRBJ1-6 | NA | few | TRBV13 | CASSPGGRVYNSPLHF | TGTGCCAGCAGCCCAGGTGGGAGGGTCTATAATTCACCCCTCCACTTT
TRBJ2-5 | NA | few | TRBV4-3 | CASSQDLVREETQYF | TGCGCCAGCAGCCAAGATTTGGTGCGCGAGGAGACCCAGTACTTC
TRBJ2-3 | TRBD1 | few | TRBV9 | CASSSRSSRGTGNVDTQYF | TGTGCCAGCAGCTCCCGTAGTTCACGCGGGACAGGGAATGTAGATACGCAGTATTTT
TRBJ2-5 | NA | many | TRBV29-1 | CSPRLQETQYF | TGCAGCCCCCGCCTCCAAGAGACCCAGTACTTC
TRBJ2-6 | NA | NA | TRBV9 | CASSVGVRSGANVLTF | TGTGCCAGCAGCGTAGGCGTCCGCTCTGGGGCCAACGTCCTGACTTTC
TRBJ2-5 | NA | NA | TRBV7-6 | CASSLARTAGTQYF | TGTGCCAGCAGCTTAGCGCGGACTGCAGGGACCCAGTACTTC
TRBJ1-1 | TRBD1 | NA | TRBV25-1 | CASSEPNRGNTEAFF | TGTGCCAGCAGTGAACCTAACAGGGGGAACACTGAAGCTTTCTTT
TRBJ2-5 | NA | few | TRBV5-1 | CASSLAGEFQETQYF | TGCGCCAGCAGCTTGGCCGGCGAGTTCCAAGAGACCCAGTACTTC
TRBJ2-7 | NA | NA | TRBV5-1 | CASSLLVSYEQYF | TGCGCCAGCAGCTTGTTAGTTTCCTACGAGCAGTACTTC
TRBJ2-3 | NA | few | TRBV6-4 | CASSGGSGTQYF | TGTGCCAGCAGTGGAGGGAGTGGTACGCAGTATTTT
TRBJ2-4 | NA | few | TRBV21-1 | CASSTPTRDKNIQYF | TGTGCCAGCAGCACCCCTACTCGAGACAAAAACATTCAGTACTTC
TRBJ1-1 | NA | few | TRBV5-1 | CASSEQGNTEAFF | TGCGCCAGCAGCGAACAAGGGAACACTGAAGCTTTCTTT
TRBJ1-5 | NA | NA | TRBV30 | CAWSEIDKGRQPQHF | TGTGCCTGGAGTGAGATTGATAAGGGCCGGCAGCCCCAGCATTTT
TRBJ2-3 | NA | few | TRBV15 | CATSRKAGGTSTDTQYF | TGTGCCACCAGCAGGAAGGCCGGGGGAACTAGCACAGATACGCAGTATTTT
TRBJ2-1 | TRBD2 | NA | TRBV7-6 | CASSLRGLAGGHNEQFF | TGTGCCAGCAGCTTACGAGGACTAGCGGGAGGGCACAATGAGCAGTTCTTC
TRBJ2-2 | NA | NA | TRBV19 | CASRPHRDGTGELFF | TGTGCCAGTAGGCCCCACAGGGATGGCACCGGGGAGCTGTTTTTT
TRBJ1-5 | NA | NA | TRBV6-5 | CASSPQTADQPQHF | TGTGCCAGCAGTCCCCAGACAGCGGATCAGCCCCAGCATTTT
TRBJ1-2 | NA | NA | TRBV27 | CASSPLEVANYGYTF | TGTGCCAGCAGTCCACTCGAGGTGGCTAACTATGGCTACACCTTC
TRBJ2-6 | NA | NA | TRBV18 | CASSPTASGANVLTF | TGTGCCAGCTCACCAACAGCCTCTGGGGCCAACGTCCTGACTTTC
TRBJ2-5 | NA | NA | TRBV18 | CASSPSLQETQYF | TGTGCCAGCTCACCGTCGCTGCAAGAGACCCAGTACTTC
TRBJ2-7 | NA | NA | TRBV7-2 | CASSLDPSSYEQYF | TGTGCCAGCAGCTTAGATCCATCCTCCTACGAGCAGTACTTC
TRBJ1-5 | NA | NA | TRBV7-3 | CASSLTGPGPQHF | TGTGCCAGCAGCTTAACAGGGCCAGGGCCCCAGCATTTT
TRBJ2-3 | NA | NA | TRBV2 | CASRGLETQYF | TGTGCCAGCAGGGGACTCGAAACGCAGTATTTT
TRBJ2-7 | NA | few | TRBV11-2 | CASSLGSGRAYEQYF | TGTGCCAGCAGCTTAGGGAGCGGCAGAGCCTACGAGCAGTACTTC
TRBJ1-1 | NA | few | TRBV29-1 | CSAEDSEAFF | TGCAGCGCCGAGGACAGTGAAGCTTTCTTT
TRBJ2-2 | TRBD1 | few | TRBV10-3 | CAINQGALNTGELFF | TGTGCCATCAACCAGGGGGCCCTGAACACCGGGGAGCTGTTTTTT
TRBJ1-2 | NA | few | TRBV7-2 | CASSPTGLGYTF | TGTGCCAGCAGCCCCACCGGCCTAGGCTACACCTTC
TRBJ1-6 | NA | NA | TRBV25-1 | CASSPSGGPNSPLHF | TGTGCCAGCAGTCCCTCCGGGGGTCCTAATTCACCCCTCCACTTT
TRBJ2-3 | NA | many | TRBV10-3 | CAIRNEGTDTQYF | TGTGCCATCAGAAATGAAGGCACAGATACGCAGTATTTT
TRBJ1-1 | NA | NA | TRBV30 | CAWEFRGRANTEAFF | TGTGCCTGGGAATTCAGGGGCAGGGCGAACACTGAAGCTTTCTTT